The following is a TCR beta chain sequence with its context. The CDR3 covers 14 residues. Per germline, CDR1 SGHRS and CDR2 YFSETQ. Trimming removed 0 bases from V and 7 bases from J, with 10 bases in between. The record originates from a study of cytomegalovirus exposure and HLA in healthy donors. PCR employed 60 Vbeta and 13 Jbeta primers. TCRdb's table, derived via immunoSEQ multiplex PCR, lists solely in-frame clones and lacks some. This sample has some 140,000 clones, with 74% found just once. This TCR derives from a man aged 25-45 years in good health and CMV-seronegative. The rearrangement links TRBV5-1 to TRBJ1-4; D is possibly TRBD1 (6 bases). Sequenced: PBMCs. The CDR3 sequence: CASSLDTGLEKLFF. CDR3 nucleotides: TGCGCCAGCAGCTTGGATACAGGGCTTGAAAAACTGTTTTTT.